A single sample gave rise to the 15 T cell receptor beta chains below, sequenced in a study of beta chain features in type 1 diabetes (dated by TCRdb to 2017 to 2018). Receptors were amplified or captured by the immunoSEQ multiplex PCR assay. The High Capacity cDNA Reverse Transcription Kit was used to reverse transcribe all of the isolated RNA, meaning that expressed TCRB transcripts were what got sequenced. As stored in TCRdb, this immuneACCESS dataset retains in-frame rearrangements with V and J assigned. A fraction of the clones does not appear; measured against another copy, unresolved V genes explain less than half of the discrepancy, and the remainder lacks a known reason. This sample lists around 430,000 clones; approximately 28% were detected once. Almost 0.065% of the sample lies in the top ten. Source material: naive CD4+ T cells from blood. Taken with the paper, the label for cell subset or site translates to: true naive CD4+ T cells. These receptors were taken from a man between 18 and 35 years old in good health.

This chain links TRBV9 with TRBJ2-1; the D is unclear. The CDR3 runs to 12 residues. Germline-derived CDR1 and CDR2 are SGDLS and YYNGEE. Trimming pared 0 bases from V and 8 bases from J, leaving 6 bases between. Here the CDR3 reads CASSVVAHEQFF. The CDR3 nucleotides read TGTGCCAGCAGCGTAGTCGCGCATGAGCAGTTCTTC.

As DNA, the CDR3 is TGCAGCGTTGAAGGGACAGGGACCACAGATACGCAGTATTTT. Its translation: CSVEGTGTTDTQYF. The V gene is TRBV29-1, the J gene TRBJ2-3, with 8 bases lining up with TRBD1. The CDR3 runs to 14 residues. CDR1 is SQVTM, CDR2 ANQGSEA, per germline. Losses at the gene ends were 1 base for V and 2 bases for J; bases not matched to a gene: 2.

This clone was seen just once. This chain joins TRBV28 and TRBJ2-7, with D perhaps being TRBD1 or TRBD2 (6 bases each). Trimming stripped 1 base from V and 4 bases from J, with 17 bases between. In germline, CDR1 is MDHEN, CDR2 SYDVKM. This CDR3 comprises 16 residues. The CDR3 region has the DNA TGTGCCAGCAGTTTATCGGCACTAAGGGGGGTGTACGAGCAGTACTTC. Its translation: CASSLSALRGVYEQYF.

The rearrangement links TRBV29-1 to TRBJ2-1, with TRBD2 identical over 7 bases. V was pared by 4 bases and J by 5 bases, with 5 bases of the junction left unmatched. The CDR3 extends over 13 amino acids. The germline CDR1 and CDR2 sequences are SQVTM and ANQGSEA. CDR3 sequence (DNA): TGCAGCGTTGGCGGGAGATTGAACAATGAGCAGTTCTTC. It is translated as CSVGGRLNNEQFF.

There are a few counts of this clone. The gene calls are TRBV30 and TRBJ1-5, with D perhaps TRBD1 (6 bases). Trimming took off 3 bases at V and 8 bases at J, with 14 bases between the two ends. The CDR3 extends over 13 amino acids. In germline, CDR1 is GTSNPN, CDR2 SVGIG (reference sequence). CDR3 amino acids: CAWSQQGGEPQHF. The CDR3 DNA sequence: TGTGCCTGGAGCCAACAAGGGGGTGAGCCCCAGCATTTT.

This clone was detected only a few times. The V call is TRBV28, the J call TRBJ2-5; D unresolved. CDR1 and CDR2 (germline): MDHEN, SYDVKM. The length of the CDR3 is 14 residues. V was pared by 3 bases and J by 5 bases, with 13 bases between. The CDR3 coding sequence is TGTGCCAGCAGTTTGGTTACTCCCGTGGAGACCCAGTACTTC. It encodes CASSLVTPVETQYF.

This clone appeared a few times. The identical CDR3 is also encoded by other nucleotide sequences in the sample. CDR3 amino acids: CAWSVTGVETQYF. CDR3 DNA sequence: TGTGCCTGGAGTGTGACTGGCGTAGAGACCCAGTACTTC. This sequence joins TRBV30 and TRBJ2-5, with D unclear. The germline V gene encodes CDR1 GTSNPN and CDR2 SVGIG (reference sequence). CDR3 length: 13 amino acids. V gave up 0 bases and J gave up 4 bases, with 9 bases separating them.

This clone was counted between two and nine times. The rearrangement uses TRBV20-1 and TRBJ2-3; tentatively, D is TRBD1 (5 bases). The V end lost 7 bases, the J end lost 4 bases, and 6 bases lay between the germline ends. This CDR3 contains 10 residues. The germline V gene has CDR1 DFQATT and CDR2 SNEGSKA (reference sequence). CDR3 protein: CSEGADTQYF. CDR3 coding DNA: TGCAGTGAAGGGGCAGATACGCAGTATTTT.

V usage is TRBV6-5 and J usage is TRBJ2-1; TRBD1 agrees at 7 bases. The CDR3 is 13 residues long. Germline trimming cut 7 bases from V and 3 bases from J; bases unmatched to any gene: 3. The V gene's germline CDR1 is MNHEY and CDR2 SVGAGI. The CDR3: CASKTGFYNEQFF. The CDR3 DNA reads TGTGCCAGCAAGACAGGGTTCTACAATGAGCAGTTCTTC.

This clone turned up a few times. The V gene is TRBV9, the J gene TRBJ1-4, with no clear D. This CDR3 contains 14 residues. CDR1 is SGDLS, CDR2 YYNGEE, per germline. With 5 bases removed from V and 5 bases from J, the gap between germline ends came to 13 bases. The CDR3 region has the DNA TGTGCCAGCAGTGGAAAGAACTTAAATGAAAAACTGTTTTTT. Translating gives CASSGKNLNEKLFF. The whole variable domain, filled in from reference TRBV9 and TRBJ1-4, reads DSGVTQTPKHLITATGQRVTLRCSPRSGDLSVYWYQQSLDQGLQFLIQYYNGEERAKGNILERFSAQQFPDLHSELNLSSLELGDSALYFCASSGKNLNEKLFFGSGTQLSVL.

This clone occurred a few times. This rearrangement joins TRBV29-1 to TRBJ2-3; 7 bases are a match to TRBD2. Germline CDR1 SQVTM, CDR2 ANQGSEA. This CDR3 comprises 12 residues. The V and J ends lost 7 bases and 4 bases, in that order; junction bases with no gene match: 5. The CDR3 DNA sequence: TGCAGCGCCGCGGGAGTGTCAGATACGCAGTATTTT. Amino acids: CSAAGVSDTQYF.

J is TRBJ2-1 and V is TRBV7-6, with 11 bases that match TRBD2. This CDR3 comprises 14 residues. The V gene's germline CDR1 is SGHVS and CDR2 FNYEAQ. The J segment lost 10 bases and the V segment lost 1 base, leaving 3 bases of the junction unmatched. CDR3 in DNA: TGTGCCAGCAGCTTAGGCCTAGCGGGAGGAGAGCAGTTCTTC. This gives the protein CASSLGLAGGEQFF.

V gene TRBV29-1 combines with J gene TRBJ2-1; 8 bases align to TRBD2. The V and J ends lost 0 bases and 4 bases, in that order; junction bases with no gene match: 5. The CDR3 length is 15 residues. Germline V gene sequence: CDR1 SQVTM, CDR2 ANQGSEA. The CDR3 here is CSVEDGIAGYNEQFF. The CDR3, as DNA: TGCAGCGTTGAAGATGGGATAGCGGGGTACAATGAGCAGTTCTTC.

The V call is TRBV5-1, the J call TRBJ2-2; the D is unclear. Germline assignment: CDR1 SGHRS and CDR2 YFSETQ. V lost 0 bases and J lost 4, with 7 bases in between. The CDR3 consists of 14 residues. The CDR3 nucleotides read TGCGCCAGCAGCTTGGTTGTGACCACCGGGGAGCTGTTTTTT. It yields the protein CASSLVVTTGELFF. The whole variable domain, filled in from reference TRBV5-1 and TRBJ2-2, reads KAGVTQTPRYLIKTRGQQVTLSCSPISGHRSVSWYQQTPGQGLQFLFEYFSETQRNKGNFPGRFSGRQFSNSRSEMNVSTLELGDSALYLCASSLVVTTGELFFGEGSRLTVL.

In its sample, this clone was seen a few times. This chain joins TRBV7-9 and TRBJ2-1, with 8 bases that match TRBD2. Per germline, CDR1 SEHNR and CDR2 FQNEAQ (reference sequence). The CDR3 sequence is 15 residues long. With 4 bases clipped from V and 2 bases from J, the junction kept 4 bases outside the gene matches. CDR3 in DNA: TGTGCCAGCAGCTCTAGCGGGTTAGCCTACAATGAGCAGTTCTTC. It translates to CASSSSGLAYNEQFF.